The 22 T cell receptor beta chains below all came from one sample that was sequenced in a study of cytomegalovirus exposure and HLA in healthy donors. The PCR ran on 60 Vbeta and 13 Jbeta primers. Assay used: immunoSEQ multiplex PCR; TCRdb lists only in-frame clones, some missing. Among some 150,000 clones, over 60% were seen once, and the ten largest hold roughly 0.76%. Sequenced input: PBMCs. These receptors all stem from a female donor in good health and CMV-seronegative.

The rearrangement links TRBV29-1 to TRBJ1-1, with a tentative D call TRBD1 (6 bases). Germline V lookup: CDR1 SQVTM, CDR2 ANQGSEA. The CDR3 is 13 residues long. V lost 1 base, J lost 10 bases, and 16 bases lay in between. DNA of the CDR3: TGCAGCGTTGAAGTTAATGGGGGCTCGGTAGCTTTCTTT. As protein: CSVEVNGGSVAFF. The complete variable domain, with remaining parts taken from reference TRBV29-1 and TRBJ1-1, reads SAVISQKPSRDICQRGTSLTIQCQVDSQVTMMFWYRQQPGQSLTLIATANQGSEATYESGFVIDKFPISRPNLTFSTLTVSNMSPEDSSIYLCSVEVNGGSVAFFGQGTRLTVV.

This clone was detected only a few times. V usage is TRBV4-3 and J usage is TRBJ2-3, with 9 bases lining up with TRBD2. The germline CDR1 and CDR2 sequences are LGHNA and YSLEER. Trimming removed 0 bases from V and 4 bases from J; junction bases left unmatched: 5. This CDR3 region has 16 residues. As DNA, the CDR3 is TGCGCCAGCAGCCAAGATGCGGGAGGGAGGCCAGATACGCAGTATTTT. It translates to CASSQDAGGRPDTQYF.

CDR3 in amino acids: CASSMAAVSNYNEQFF. Written as DNA, the CDR3 is TGTGCCAGTAGTATGGCGGCAGTCTCTAACTACAATGAGCAGTTCTTC. V is TRBV19 and J is TRBJ2-1; D gene uncertain. Germline CDR1 LNHDA, CDR2 SQIVND (reference sequence). V was clipped by 3 bases and J by 3 bases, with 15 bases between them. This CDR3 contains 16 residues.

V and J are TRBV13 and TRBJ1-2; TRBD1 aligns across 10 bases. This CDR3 is 15 amino acids long. The germline CDR1 and CDR2 sequences are PRHDT and FYEKMQ (reference sequence). V dropped 0 bases and J dropped 5; count of bases not matched to a gene: 3. The CDR3 DNA follows: TGTGCCAGCAGCTTAGGGACAGGGGGCGGTTATGGCTACACCTTC. Its translation is CASSLGTGGGYGYTF.

The chain employs TRBV25-1 and TRBJ1-2; D ambiguous. Trimming removed 6 bases from V and 4 bases from J, with 6 bases in between. The CDR3 loop spans 11 amino acids. Germline lookup yields CDR1 MGHDK and CDR2 SYGVNS. For the CDR3, the DNA is TGTGCCAGCAGGGCTTTCTATGGCTACACCTTC. It specifies CASRAFYGYTF.

This chain joins TRBV6-7 and TRBJ2-2, with D possibly being TRBD2 (7 bases). TRBV6-7 is placed among ORFs of uncertain function. The CDR3 spans 14 residues. CDR3 nucleotides: TGTGCTGGGGGGGGCATCCTGGGCACCGGGGAGCTGTTTTTT. As protein: CAGGGILGTGELFF.

This chain links TRBV4-3 with TRBJ1-1; D uncertain. CDR1 LGHNA and CDR2 YSLEER come from the germline V gene. Trimming removed 0 bases at V and 5 bases at J, with 13 bases between. This CDR3 is 15 amino acids long. CDR3 coding DNA: TGCGCCAGCAGCCAAGATCGGGGAGAGGAGACTGAAGCTTTCTTT. This codes for CASSQDRGEETEAFF.

This chain connects TRBV10-3 to TRBJ2-7; D possibly corresponds to TRBD2 (6 bases). The V gene's germline CDR1 is ENHRY and CDR2 SYGVKD. V gave up 8 bases and J gave up 4 bases, with 15 bases separating them. The CDR3 consists of 13 residues. The CDR3 DNA reads as TGTGCCATCGGTTCGGCGGGAATTTACGAGCAGTACTTC. Residues: CAIGSAGIYEQYF.

J is TRBJ2-6 and V is TRBV27; D might be TRBD1 (5 bases). Looked up from germline, CDR1 is MNHEY and CDR2 is SMNVEV (reference sequence). V lost 4 bases and J lost 3, with 13 bases in between. The CDR3 spans 16 residues. The CDR3 loop is CASSYAAGLGANVLTF. The CDR3, as DNA: TGTGCCAGCAGTTATGCCGCAGGGCTTGGGGCCAACGTCCTGACTTTC.

The chain uses TRBV7-2 and TRBJ2-7; D uncertain. Germline V gene data show CDR1 as SGHTA and CDR2 as FQGNSA. Trimming removed 1 base from V and 4 bases from J, with 8 bases in between. The CDR3 runs 13 residues. CDR3 sequence reads: CASSLGFRYEQYF. CDR3 DNA: TGTGCCAGCAGCTTAGGTTTCAGATACGAGCAGTACTTC.

This clone was detected once. The rearrangement joins TRBV27 to TRBJ1-6, with D unresolved. CDR1 and CDR2 (germline): MNHEY, SMNVEV (reference sequence). The CDR3 has 16 amino acids. V was shortened by 6 bases and J by 0 bases, with 12 bases between the two germline ends. The CDR3 nucleotides are TGTGCCAGCAGCTTACCCACTGGCTCCTATAATTCACCCCTCCACTTT. Protein sequence: CASSLPTGSYNSPLHF.

The rearrangement uses TRBV7-8 and TRBJ1-6; TRBD1 is a possible D gene (6 bases). Looked up from germline, CDR1 is SGHVS and CDR2 is FQNEAQ. This CDR3 is 16 amino acids long. V lost 1 base and J 7 bases, leaving 14 bases between the germline ends. The chain's CDR3 is CASSLESQGLNSPLHF. The CDR3 DNA reads as TGTGCCAGCAGCTTAGAGAGCCAGGGGTTAAATTCACCCCTCCACTTT.

The V call is TRBV7-9, the J call TRBJ1-4; no firm D call. V was shortened by 1 base and J by 3 bases, with 9 bases between the two germline ends. From germline, CDR1 is SEHNR and CDR2 FQNEAQ (reference sequence). This CDR3 is 15 amino acids long. The chain's CDR3 is CASSLVEAPNEKLFF. The CDR3 nucleotides read TGTGCCAGCAGCTTAGTAGAAGCACCTAATGAAAAACTGTTTTTT.

A few counts support this clone. The rearrangement joins TRBV27 to TRBJ2-7; 7 nucleotides line up with TRBD1. V dropped 4 bases and J dropped 0; count of bases not matched to a gene: 15. Germline values: CDR1 MNHEY, CDR2 SMNVEV (reference sequence). This CDR3 is built from 18 residues. Written as DNA, the CDR3 is TGTGCCAGCAGTTCACAACCTCCCATGACAGGGTCCTCCTACGAGCAGTACTTC. Translating it yields CASSSQPPMTGSSYEQYF.

This clone was observed a few times. The V and J genes are TRBV10-3 and TRBJ2-7; TRBD1 agrees at 7 bases. V was pared by 5 bases and J by 3 bases, with 7 bases of the junction left unmatched. Germline V gene sequence: CDR1 ENHRY, CDR2 SYGVKD. The CDR3 spans 14 residues. The CDR3 spells CAISSTGTNYEQYF. CDR3 DNA: TGTGCCATCAGTTCGACAGGGACAAACTACGAGCAGTACTTC.

The chain links TRBV5-1 to TRBJ2-7, with D possibly TRBD1 on 7 matching bases. The CDR3 sequence is 14 residues long. The germline V gene encodes CDR1 SGHRS and CDR2 YFSETQ. V was pared by 4 bases and J by 4 bases, with 15 bases between. As DNA, the CDR3 is TGCGCCAGCAGCGGGGGGACAGTTGTATACGAGCAGTACTTC. Protein product: CASSGGTVVYEQYF.

The CDR3 nucleotides are TGTGCCATCAGAAGTGACTTTGGGGAGCTGTTTTTT. It is translated as CAIRSDFGELFF. The rearrangement joins TRBV10-3 to TRBJ2-2; D is undetermined. Trimming cost V 6 bases and J 8 bases, with 10 bases left between them. The germline V gene has CDR1 ENHRY and CDR2 SYGVKD. The CDR3 is made up of 12 amino acids.

The rearrangement uses TRBV20-1 and TRBJ1-2; D remains ambiguous. Trimming cost V 3 bases and J 5 bases, with 7 bases left between them. Germline assignment: CDR1 DFQATT and CDR2 SNEGSKA (reference sequence). The CDR3 covers 11 residues. For the CDR3, the DNA is TGCAGTGCTAGGCTCACATATGGCTACACCTTC. It codes for CSARLTYGYTF.

This chain connects TRBV7-2 to TRBJ1-1, with 7 bases fitting TRBD1. In germline, CDR1 is SGHTA, CDR2 FQGNSA. This CDR3 spans 16 amino acids. V lost 1 base and J lost 0; bases outside the gene matches: 5. The CDR3 loop is CASSLEGGIMNTEAFF. DNA of the CDR3: TGTGCCAGCAGCTTAGAAGGGGGCATCATGAACACTGAAGCTTTCTTT.

For the CDR3, the DNA is TGTGCCTGGAGGGGGACAGGGGGCGGACAGAGCTATGGCTACACCTTC. Its translation: CAWRGTGGGQSYGYTF. The chain carries TRBV30 and TRBJ1-2, with 12 bases identical to TRBD1. This CDR3 contains 16 residues. The germline V gene encodes CDR1 GTSNPN and CDR2 SVGIG (reference sequence). V trimming: 3 bases; J trimming: 4 bases; junction bases outside the gene matches: 9.

The chain has TRBV19 and TRBJ2-1, with TRBD2 identical over 13 bases. After removal of 1 base from V and 8 bases from J, the junction contained 8 bases not matched to a gene. CDR1 and CDR2 (germline): LNHDA, SQIVND (reference sequence). The CDR3 extends over 17 amino acids. The DNA for the CDR3 is TGTGCCAGTAGTATAGCGACACTAGCGGGAGGGCCGGATGAGCAGTTCTTC. Translating it yields CASSIATLAGGPDEQFF.

This clone was counted only a few times. The gene calls are TRBV28 and TRBJ2-7, with D possibly matching TRBD2 (7 bases). CDR1 and CDR2 from the germline V gene are MDHEN and SYDVKM. V gave up 8 bases and J gave up 1 base, with 18 bases separating them. The CDR3 loop spans 15 amino acids. CDR3 coding DNA: TGTGCCAGCGCGGGGGCTGCGGGGAGGTCCTACGAGCAGTACTTC. Protein: CASAGAAGRSYEQYF. Full variable domain (rest looked up from reference TRBV28 and TRBJ2-7): DVKVTQSSRYLVKRTGEKVFLECVQDMDHENMFWYRQDPGLGLRLIYFSYDVKMKEKGDIPEGYSVSREKKERFSLILESASTNQTSMYLCASAGAAGRSYEQYFGPGTRLTVT.